The sequence of this TCR beta chain was determined in a study of CD8+ T cells in alopecia areata. Treatment described: oral pan-JAK inhibitor, 5-10 mg twice daily. Germline V gene sequence: CDR1 MGHDK, CDR2 SYGVNS. Trimming left V 6 bases short and J 4 bases short, with 15 bases between. This CDR3 has 14 amino acids. RNA, once extracted, was reverse transcribed into cDNA for use as the sequencing template. Data came from immunoSEQ multiplex PCR; TCRdb stores just in-frame clones and leaves some out. This table holds roughly 180,000 clones, roughly 50% found once. This clone was seen only a few times. This sequence joins TRBV25-1 and TRBJ1-2, with D perhaps matching TRBD1 (5 bases). The sample here was CD8+ T cells sorted from blood, taken at week 24, from a patient treated with tofacitinib. The TCR was taken from a human donor with alopecia areata. Here the CDR3 DNA reads TGTGCCAGCAGCTCCGGGGGACGGTTCTATGGCTACACCTTC. It yields the protein CASSSGGRFYGYTF.